This TCR beta chain stems from a study of cytomegalovirus exposure and HLA in healthy donors (dated by TCRdb to about 2017). For context, the study as a whole: According to an earlier analysis of a few hundred of the donors, 150 million to 200 million T cells yielded 100 million or so unique TCR beta sequences and approximately 300 Gb of sequence data. Roughly 300 gigabases of sequencing data and around 90 million unique TCR sequences made up an early release that covered several hundred HLA-typed donors. Among the roughly 410 genotyped donors, under 90% belonged to the genetic ancestry cluster associated with self-reported Caucasian donors. The study aimed to test whether signatures of past pathogen exposure could be identified by cataloging public T cell receptors. Using immunosequencing, the study profiled T cell repertoires from approximately 700 subjects and related those repertoires to cytomegalovirus serostatus. In addition to the first cohort of 666 subjects, a separate validation cohort of approximately 110 different subjects was used. To predict cytomegalovirus infection status, the study combined high-throughput TCR immunosequencing, statistical association of individual TCRs with disease status, and machine learning. To study patterns of TCR occurrence, a later analysis re-analyzed previously published TCR beta repertoires from under 750 donors and added high-resolution HLA genotyping. In the later analysis, no new phenotypic data were used to find candidate immune exposures; instead, reliance was placed on TCR beta sequences and their occurrence across donors. An earlier analysis of approximately 500 of the donors applied high-throughput TCR beta sequencing to assess whether each TCR beta V gene segment acted as functional or pseudogenic. Donor age, sex, ethnicity and CMV serostatus were collected together with the repertoire data. A later genetic analysis used genome-wide SNP genotypes for about 55% of the 666 donors, treating that subset as a discovery cohort. Every discovery cohort repertoire had been produced on one sequencing platform. Both class I and class II loci were covered by HLA typing, at four-digit resolution. Typing coverage varied by locus: roughly 620-640 donors for A, B, C, DRB1 and DQB1; under 550 for DQA1; nearly 610 for DPA1; fewer than 480 for DPB1. Because of strong linkage in the cohort, roughly five DR-DQ haplotypes were treated as single units for association and clustering. On average, roughly 250,000 unique TCR beta nucleotide sequences were sequenced per donor among a few hundred genotyped donors of the cohort, with roughly 18% of those sequences being non-productive. What the research found in general, with its limitations: In a later analysis, HLA-associated TCR beta chains were found to be more clonally expanded and to have lower generation probabilities than equally common non-associated chains. The cohort was sequenced for TCR beta chains only, and without alpha or paired-chain data the features that could be detected were limited. A further reported finding was that TCR beta sequences accurately predicted the HLA-A and HLA-B alleles for most subjects in the first cohort. Several of the top co-occurrence clusters appeared to be linked to parvovirus B19, influenza, CMV and Epstein-Barr virus, according to a later analysis. CMV serostatus was the only immune exposure information available for the cohort. Linkage disequilibrium might explain the correlated functional status among segregating V segments, but an unknown experimental factor could not be ruled out. Specific HLA alleles were associated with 15,000 to 20,000 TCR beta sequences at a false discovery rate of 0.05 in a later analysis. A total of about 180 TCR beta chains were listed by the study as associated with cytomegalovirus. Because some donors lacked HLA typing at each locus, the association tests relied only on the typed subset. Assigning TCR associations to individual alleles was difficult when HLA alleles, especially DR and DQ, strongly co-occurred. An earlier analysis of some 560 of the donors showed that most TCR beta V segments appeared in productive rearrangements either about 87% or about 30% of the time, which broadly matched IMGT annotations. According to a later analysis, TCR association rates differed among HLA loci, with DRB1 alleles showing the most associated TCRs and HLA-C alleles showing the fewest. The sequencing pipeline was judged likely to have produced a cluster of highly shared sequence variants as a technical artifact. Because counts were too low, roughly 17 rarely observed V segments, including chromosome 9 orphons, were left out of the earlier analysis of 500 to 650 of the donors. The classifier was reported to diagnose cytomegalovirus status with high specificity and sensitivity in both the original cohort and the validation cohort. Some IMGT-functional V segments, including TRBV6-2 and TRBV6-3, could not be told apart with the 87-base-pair reads, so those segments were excluded. According to a later analysis, most CMV-associated TCR beta chains appeared to be HLA-restricted, and the HLA associations seemed to be driven largely by CMV exposure. Three of the identified cytomegalovirus-associated TCR beta chains were confirmed in vitro to be specific for cytomegalovirus antigens. Most TCR sequences were observed very rarely across donors, whereas some public TCRs were present in many individuals. A later genetic analysis associated a missense DCLRE1C variant with V-gene and J-gene trimming of TCR beta chains, and an independent cohort replicated the association. Sequencing depth was assumed to be roughly uniform across donors in the presence/absence analyses, though that assumption may not hold. The authors suggested that the approach could potentially be generalized to other disease states and immunological phenotypes. In a later genetic analysis, fewer N-insertions in productive TCRs were reported among donors in an Asian-associated ancestry cluster than the roughly 710-donor mean.

In total, about 650 healthy bone marrow donors made up the cohort. All cohort members were sampled while nominally healthy, although unrecorded immune exposures were likely present. The donor was CMV seronegative and belonged to the group of approximately 320 seronegative cohort members. A peripheral blood sample was collected from each donor, and TCR beta sequencing was performed on peripheral blood mononuclear cells. The Qiagen DNeasy Blood Extraction Kit was used to extract genomic DNA from the blood cell samples. Libraries were constructed by the immunoSEQ multiplex PCR assay. The multiplex PCR relied on a mix of 60 forward primers for TCR Vbeta segments and 13 reverse primers for TCR Jbeta segments. The CDR3 region of rearranged TCR beta genes was amplified from genomic DNA with a multiplex PCR assay. On the Illumina HiSeq System, the amplified TCR beta libraries were sequenced as 87-base-pair reads. The published analysis was carried out like this. Across the 670 or so repertoires, a later analysis counted 60 million to 90 million unique TCR beta chains, some 11 million of which were shared by at least two donors. Raw reads were error-corrected and collapsed into unique sequences by a nearest-neighbor algorithm in which closely related sequences were merged to remove PCR and sequencing errors. V, D and J gene segments were assigned by aligning CDR3 sequences to IMGT reference sequences. For a sequence to be retained, a match of at least six nucleotides to both a V gene segment and a J gene segment was required. Rearrangements were called productive when the CDR3 lacked stop codons and stayed in frame with V and J; all others were non-productive. Following IMGT convention, CDR3 was defined as the stretch from the second conserved V-encoded cysteine up to the conserved J-encoded phenylalanine. The earlier analysis of about 640 of the donors excluded any sequence lacking an unambiguous match to a single V gene segment. In an earlier analysis of approximately 560 of the donors, a V segment was called functional when productive rearrangements were above 56.7%, and segregating when the standard deviation between donors exceeded 5%. To diagnose cytomegalovirus status from the catalog of TCR beta chain sequences, a statistical classification framework was built. V and J gene assignment, in a later analysis, came from comparing TCR nucleotide sequences with IMGT/GENE-DB human TR gene sequences. Using the TCRdist pipeline, a later analysis assigned CDR3 sequences along with most-parsimonious VDJ recombination scenarios. A later analysis defined each TCR beta chain by its CDR3 amino acid sequence plus V-gene family, and excluded reads lacking a unique V-gene family. As a way to deal with suspected cross-contamination and a sequencing artifact, a later analysis dropped 500 to 700 nucleotide sequences that were highly shared and had low generation probability. For each public chain, a later analysis derived a clonal expansion index from normalized ranks of inferred template counts within each repertoire. A later analysis computed generation probabilities with a VDJ recombination model fitted to out-of-frame rearrangements, and checked the results against IGoR. Hypergeometric tests were used in a later analysis to score TCR-TCR, TCR-HLA and TCR-CMV co-occurrence, with a repertoire-size bias correction applied to the TCR pairs. A later analysis estimated false discovery rates by permuting HLA or CMV assignments 20 times. In a later analysis, co-occurring TCRs were grouped using DBSCAN, with TCRdist sequence similarity added in when clustering inside HLA-allele-positive subsets. Co-occurrence clustering excluded repertoires with fewer than 30,000 or more than 120,000 public chains, plus five with anomalous nucleotide sharing. This is the immuneACCESS table as TCRdb keeps it, with only in-frame sequences that have V and J called. A part of the clones is gone; compared with another copy, unresolved V genes explain less than half, and the rest is unexplained. V and J calls and clone size are copied from that table; D and trimming were computed from the DNA. For this sample there are some 130,000 clones; 75% to 90% appear just once. The ten largest clones represent 1% of the sample.

The CDR3 runs 14 residues from the cysteine to the phenylalanine. Only the CDR3 part of the read is kept: 42 bases, read in frame from the first base. V was cut back by 1 base and J by 3 bases, leaving a gap of 11 bases between them. The germline V gene supplies CDR1 SGHRS and CDR2 YFSETQ. On this clone itself: It has no known antigen specificity. Per-nucleotide qualities are absent, and no much larger clonotype sits a single base away.

The sequence joins TRBV5-1 to TRBJ2-7, with TRBD2 tentatively as D gene (6 bases match). The source is a man between 35 and 55 years old in good health and CMV-seronegative. Sequenced material: PBMCs. In nucleotides, the sequence is TGCGCCAGCAGCTTGCGGGGGTTGGTCTACGAGCAGTACTTC. Its product reads: CASSLRGLVYEQYF.